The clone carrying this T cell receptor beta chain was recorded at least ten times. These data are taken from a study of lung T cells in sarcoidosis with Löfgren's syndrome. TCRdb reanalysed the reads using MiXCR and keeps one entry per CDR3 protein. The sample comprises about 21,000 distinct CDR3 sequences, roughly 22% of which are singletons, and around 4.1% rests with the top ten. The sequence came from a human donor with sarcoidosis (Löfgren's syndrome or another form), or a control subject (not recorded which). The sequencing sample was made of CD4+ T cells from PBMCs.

The CDR3 DNA reads as TGCAGTCCAGGGACTAGTCCCTACAATGAGCAGTTCTTC. It is translated as CSPGTSPYNEQFF. The gene calls are TRBV20-1 and TRBJ2-1; 8 nucleotides align to TRBD2. This CDR3 is 13 amino acids long. Trimming at V came to 8 bases and at J to 2 bases, leaving 5 bases not matched to a gene. Germline lookup yields CDR1 DFQATT and CDR2 SNEGSKA (reference sequence).